Below are 15 T cell receptor beta chains sequenced from a single sample in a study of tumor-infiltrating lymphocytes in primary liver carcinoma. Co-extracted RNA and DNA came from around 18-30 mg of unsorted bulk tissue. From roughly 0.55 ug of total RNA, TCR beta-specific cDNA was reverse-transcribed using a constant-region primer. Modified slightly, ARM-PCR produced TCR beta libraries over three nested multiplex PCR rounds. Forward primers for TRBV1-TRBV30 and a C-beta reverse primer served the first two PCR rounds, at about 9 cycles each. TCRdb called the multiplex PCR reads again in MiXCR, with one record for every CDR3 protein. The data hold tens of thousands of distinct CDR3 sequences, with 72% observed a single time. Sequenced input: liver tumor tissue from sampling region 1. Subset: tumor region T1, superior pole. These receptors were obtained from a man aged 35 to 55 with primary liver carcinoma and hepatitis B virus infection.

To note about this clonotype: The CDR3 ends on some other residue instead of the conserved phenylalanine or tryptophan, so this is likely a read error. The genes are TRBV6-1 and TRBJ2-7; D not resolved. This CDR3 contains 13 residues. Per the germline V gene, CDR1 is MNHNS and CDR2 is SASEGT. V shed 4 bases and J shed 7 bases, with 14 bases lying between them. The CDR3 loop is CASSVWVFYEQYL. The CDR3 DNA is TGTGCCAGCAGTGTATGGGTTTTCTATGAGCAGTACTTA.

A remark on this clonotype: The germline gene is not matched at one end of the junction; a read error may be the cause. This chain connects TRBV4-2 to TRBJ1-1; D gene unclear. Germline V gene lookup returns CDR1 LGHNA and CDR2 YNFKEQ. The CDR3 spans 15 residues. In nucleotides, the CDR3 is TGTGCCGGCAGCCAAGAGCAGGCGTTGAACATTGAAGCTTTCTTT. This encodes CAGSQEQALNIEAFF.

The chain joins TRBV4-1 to TRBJ1-4, with 8 bases that match TRBD1. CDR1 and CDR2 (germline): MGHRA, YSYEKL. Trimming took 2 bases from V and 10 from J; bases not matched to a gene: 18. The CDR3 sequence is 18 residues long. CDR3 DNA: TGCGCCAGCAGCCAACTCGGGGGGGAAACAGGGGGGATGGGAAAACTGTTTTTT. Translating it yields CASSQLGGETGGMGKLFF.

This chain connects TRBV29-1 to TRBJ2-7, with 7 positions matching TRBD1. This CDR3 has 16 amino acids. With 3 bases clipped from V and 4 bases from J, the junction kept 15 bases outside the gene matches. CDR1 is SQVTM and CDR2 is ANQGSEA in the germline V gene. In nucleotides, the CDR3 is TGCAGCGTTGATCTGGGTCGACAGGGATCGAATTACGAGCAGTACTTC. Amino acid sequence: CSVDLGRQGSNYEQYF.

Details on this clonotype: Germline is not matched at one junction end, which may reflect a read error. The chain has TRBV2 and TRBJ2-2; 7 bases agree with TRBD1. Germline V gene lookup returns CDR1 SNHLY and CDR2 FYNNEI. The CDR3 contains 15 residues. The CDR3 nucleotides are TGTACCAGCAGTTATGACAGGGTTAACGCCGGGGAGCTGTTTTTT. Protein product: CTSSYDRVNAGELFF.

This chain connects TRBV6-1 to TRBJ2-4, with 10 bases identical to TRBD2. From germline, CDR1 is MNHNS and CDR2 SASEGT. The CDR3 covers 15 residues. CDR3 amino acids: CNSSEALAGENIQYF. CDR3 nucleotide sequence: TGTAACAGCAGTGAGGCGCTAGCGGGAGAAAACATTCAGTACTTC.

A word on this clonotype: This may stem from a read error, because a much larger clone lies one nucleotide away. Since the CDR3 does not end with the conserved phenylalanine or tryptophan, this likely comes from a read error. V gene TRBV30 combines with J gene TRBJ1-2, with 8 positions matching TRBD1. Unmatched junction bases numbered 9, after V lost 3 bases and J lost 6 bases. Germline-derived CDR1 and CDR2 are GTSNPN and SVGIG (reference sequence). CDR3 length: 14 residues. The CDR3 loop is CAWSFRTGPHGYTI. The CDR3 nucleotides are TGTGCCTGGAGCTTCCGGACAGGGCCCCATGGCTACACCATC.

Comment on this clonotype: This may come from a read error, since a much larger clone is one base off. The chain carries TRBV10-1 and TRBJ2-1; 12 bases fit TRBD2. The V and J ends lost 3 bases and 7 bases, in that order; junction bases with no gene match: 10. From germline, CDR1 is WNHNN and CDR2 SYGVQD (reference sequence). CDR3 length: 17 amino acids. CDR3 sequence: CASSESTSGSGANEQFF. The CDR3 DNA follows: TGCGCCAGCAGTGAATCGACTAGCGGGAGCGGGGCAAATGAGCAGTTCTTC.

Points on this clonotype: Sequence at one end of the junction differs from germline and may be a read error. V gene TRBV10-2 combines with J gene TRBJ2-7; D not resolved. Germline CDR1 WSHSY, CDR2 SAAADI. The CDR3 totals 12 residues. Here the CDR3 reads CASSDWVNEQYF. Here the CDR3 DNA reads TGCGCCAGCAGTGATTGGGTCAACGAGCAGTATTTC.

This clonotype appeared a single time. The chain combines TRBV7-2 with TRBJ1-3; 7 nucleotides match TRBD1. The V gene's germline CDR1 is SGHTA and CDR2 FQGNSA. There are 16 residues in the CDR3. The CDR3 is CVSSLVGTAIGNTIYF. As DNA, the CDR3 is TGTGTCAGTAGCTTAGTGGGGACAGCCATAGGAAACACCATATATTTT.

This clonotype showed up many times. The genes are TRBV29-1 and TRBJ1-1; TRBD1 might be the D (6 bases). With 6 bases removed from V and 1 base from J, the gap between germline ends came to 15 bases. This CDR3 has 14 residues. Germline V lookup: CDR1 SQVTM, CDR2 ANQGSEA. This chain's CDR3 is CSVVLTGQNTEAFF. CDR3 nucleotides: TGCAGCGTAGTACTTACGGGACAGAACACTGAAGCTTTCTTT. Full variable domain (outside the CDR3, taken from reference TRBV29-1 and TRBJ1-1): SAVISQKPSRDICQRGTSLTIQCQVDSQVTMMFWYRQQPGQSLTLIATANQGSEATYESGFVIDKFPISRPNLTFSTLTVSNMSPEDSSIYLCSVVLTGQNTEAFFGQGTRLTVV.

On this clonotype: A much larger clone differs from this one at a single base, so this may be a read error. The chain couples TRBV5-1 to TRBJ2-6; D might be TRBD1 (5 bases). Germline V lookup: CDR1 SGHRS, CDR2 YFSETQ. Deletions cut 4 bases from V and 1 base from J, with 12 bases between. CDR3 length equals 16 residues. CDR3 DNA sequence: TGCGCCAGCAGCCTGATGACAGTTTCTGGGGCCAACGTCCTGACTTTC. Translation gives CASSLMTVSGANVLTF.

The chain is built from TRBV15 and TRBJ1-1; 7 bases fit TRBD1. Trimming cost V 8 bases and J 8 bases; bases outside gene matches: 14. The germline V gene has CDR1 LNHNV and CDR2 YYDKDF (reference sequence). This CDR3 has 14 residues. The CDR3 region is CATQITWDSQEAFF. For the CDR3, the DNA is TGTGCCACCCAAATTACCTGGGACAGCCAGGAAGCTTTCTTT.

As regards this clonotype: A read error may account for a junction end that differs from germline. In DNA form, the CDR3 reads TGCGTCAGCAGCTGGGGACGGACTCAAGAGACCCAGTACTTC. Encoded protein: CVSSWGRTQETQYF. The rearrangement uses TRBV5-1 and TRBJ2-5, with D perhaps TRBD1 or TRBD2 (5 bases each). The CDR3 totals 14 residues. Germline-derived CDR1 and CDR2 are SGHRS and YFSETQ.

This clonotype was observed a few times. CDR3 loop: CASSEGGGPETQYF. Here the CDR3 DNA reads TGTGCCAGCAGTGAAGGTGGGGGGCCGGAGACCCAGTACTTC. The chain carries TRBV2 and TRBJ2-5, with D possibly called TRBD1 or TRBD2 (6 bases each). V lost 1 base and J lost 5, with 11 bases in between. Germline-derived CDR1 and CDR2 are SNHLY and FYNNEI. The CDR3 contains 14 residues.